This T cell receptor (beta chain) was documented in a study of blood T cells in healthy people across ages. Deletions cut 4 bases from V and 7 bases from J, with 12 bases between. Germline V gene lookup returns CDR1 SGHRS and CDR2 YFSETQ. This CDR3 is built from 12 residues. Alongside a J-beta primer mix, a sample-barcoded 5' primer served in a second PCR lasting about 7 to 12 cycles. Unique molecular identifiers of 12 random nucleotides labeled each cDNA. One entry per CDR3 protein results from TCRdb running MiXCR on the 5' RACE reads. The data hold approximately 730,000 distinct CDR3 sequences, with about 42% observed a single time.

J is TRBJ2-7 and V is TRBV5-1, with D perhaps TRBD1 or TRBD2 (5 bases each). This TCR was sampled from a woman between 55 and 75 years old in good health. Sequences were obtained from blood. The CDR3 protein is CASSGWGNEQYF. CDR3 bases: TGCGCCAGCAGCGGATGGGGGAATGAGCAGTACTTC.